The 12 T cell receptor beta chains below all came from one sample that was sequenced in a study of T-cell memory formation after mild COVID-19. TCRdb reprocessed the 5' RACE reads via MiXCR and lists one record per CDR3 protein. This repertoire shows about 430,000 distinct CDR3 sequences, 20% to 25% found once; its top ten account for roughly 8.7%. Sequencing was performed on PBMCs or a T cell subset sorted from them (not recorded which). These receptor sequences come from an adult woman who had mild COVID-19 (a few samples of this study predate the infection). Cell type and time point are not known.

The chain recombines TRBV24-1 with TRBJ1-2, with a possible D match to TRBD1 (5 bases). Per germline, CDR1 KGHDR and CDR2 SFDVKD. The V gene lost 4 bases and the J gene lost 3 bases, with 11 bases spanning the gap. This CDR3 has 14 residues. The CDR3 DNA follows: TGTGCCACCAGTGACCTACAGGCTGACTATGGCTACACCTTC. Residues: CATSDLQADYGYTF.

This clonotype came up many times. This rearrangement joins TRBV5-1 to TRBJ2-1, with TRBD2 identical over 8 bases. Germline V CDR1 and CDR2: SGHRS, YFSETQ. V lost 5 bases, J lost 0 bases, and 4 bases stayed unmatched. The CDR3 extends over 15 amino acids. The CDR3 loop reads CASSSGTSSYNEQFF. As DNA, the CDR3 is TGCGCCAGCAGTTCCGGGACTAGCTCCTACAATGAGCAGTTCTTC.

The gene calls are TRBV10-3 and TRBJ1-1, with no clear D. The CDR3 is made up of 14 amino acids. Trimming left V 6 bases short and J 3 bases short, with 14 bases between. The germline V gene encodes CDR1 ENHRY and CDR2 SYGVKD. Here the CDR3 reads CAIRDRATDTEAFF. CDR3 coding DNA: TGTGCCATCAGGGACCGGGCCACAGACACTGAAGCTTTCTTT.

The V call is TRBV3-1, the J call TRBJ1-1; D is uncertain. The ends were cut back, 2 bases at V and 11 bases at J, with 12 bases in the middle. Germline CDR1 LGHDT, CDR2 YNNKEL (reference sequence). The CDR3 is made up of 12 amino acids. CDR3 residues: CASSQSPAWAFF. The CDR3, as DNA: TGTGCCAGCAGCCAAAGCCCAGCTTGGGCTTTCTTT.

The chain employs TRBV5-1 and TRBJ1-1, with 7 nucleotides matching TRBD1. In germline, CDR1 is SGHRS, CDR2 YFSETQ. With 3 bases clipped from V and 7 bases from J, the junction kept 9 bases outside the gene matches. The CDR3 covers 14 residues. The CDR3 nucleotides are TGCGCCAGCAGCTGGGAACAGGGGACCGGTGAAGCTTTCTTT. This sequence encodes CASSWEQGTGEAFF.

This clonotype appeared a few times. The chain recombines TRBV12-3 or TRBV12-4 with TRBJ2-7; 10 nucleotides match TRBD2. There are 16 residues in the CDR3. V was pared by 1 base and J by 3 bases, with 6 bases of the junction left unmatched. This CDR3 reads CASSLGPGLASYEQYF. The DNA of the CDR3 is TGTGCCAGCAGTTTAGGGCCGGGACTAGCGAGCTACGAGCAGTACTTC.

The rearrangement links TRBV25-1 to TRBJ1-1; possible D gene TRBD1, 6 bases. CDR1 is MGHDK and CDR2 is SYGVNS in the germline V gene. Trimming removed 6 bases from V and 10 bases from J, with 21 bases in between. This CDR3 is built from 14 residues. The DNA of the CDR3 is TGTGCCAGCAGAGAACAGGGCGCAGTGGGGGGAGCTTTCTTT. It encodes CASREQGAVGGAFF.

This clonotype was detected only a few times. The gene calls are TRBV5-4 and TRBJ2-2; tentatively, D is TRBD1 (6 bases). Germline V gene lookup returns CDR1 SGHNT and CDR2 YYREEE (reference sequence). V was shortened by 6 bases and J by 7 bases, with 13 bases between the two germline ends. This CDR3 has 13 amino acids. This CDR3 is CASNLQGNGELFF. DNA of the CDR3: TGTGCCAGCAACCTGCAGGGGAACGGGGAGCTGTTTTTT.

This clonotype was observed a few times. The chain joins TRBV24-1 to TRBJ2-3; D uncertain. Per germline, CDR1 KGHDR and CDR2 SFDVKD. V dropped 4 bases and J dropped 4 bases, with 20 bases sitting between them. The CDR3 spans 17 residues. CDR3: CATSDPRPGRMADTQYF. The CDR3 nucleotides are TGTGCCACCAGTGACCCGAGGCCGGGTCGGATGGCAGATACGCAGTATTTT.

This clonotype turned up a few times. This chain connects TRBV11-3 to TRBJ2-1; 10 bases match TRBD2. The germline CDR1 and CDR2 sequences are SGHNT and YENEEA. This CDR3 is built from 15 residues. The trim removed 0 bases at V and 6 bases at J, leaving 2 bases unmatched. The CDR3 region has the DNA TGTGCCAGCAGCTTAGAGGGACTAGCGACCAATGAGCAGTTCTTC. Protein: CASSLEGLATNEQFF.

The rearrangement joins TRBV5-6 to TRBJ1-1, with D possibly matching TRBD1 (5 bases). The V gene's germline CDR1 is SGHDT and CDR2 YYEEEE. CDR3 length: 17 amino acids. Trimming took 0 bases from V and 0 from J, leaving 15 bases between them. The CDR3 spells CASSLGGISDMNTEAFF. The CDR3 nucleotides read TGTGCCAGCAGCTTGGGGGGGATTTCGGATATGAACACTGAAGCTTTCTTT.

This clonotype was seen only a few times. The CDR3 sequence: CASSLGTSYGYTF. The CDR3 coding sequence is TGTGCCAGCAGTTTAGGGACTTCCTATGGCTACACCTTC. The chain has TRBV27 and TRBJ1-2; the D gene is possibly TRBD1 (5 bases). The germline CDR1 and CDR2 sequences are MNHEY and SMNVEV (reference sequence). Trimming removed 2 bases at V and 4 bases at J, with 8 bases between. This CDR3 contains 13 residues.